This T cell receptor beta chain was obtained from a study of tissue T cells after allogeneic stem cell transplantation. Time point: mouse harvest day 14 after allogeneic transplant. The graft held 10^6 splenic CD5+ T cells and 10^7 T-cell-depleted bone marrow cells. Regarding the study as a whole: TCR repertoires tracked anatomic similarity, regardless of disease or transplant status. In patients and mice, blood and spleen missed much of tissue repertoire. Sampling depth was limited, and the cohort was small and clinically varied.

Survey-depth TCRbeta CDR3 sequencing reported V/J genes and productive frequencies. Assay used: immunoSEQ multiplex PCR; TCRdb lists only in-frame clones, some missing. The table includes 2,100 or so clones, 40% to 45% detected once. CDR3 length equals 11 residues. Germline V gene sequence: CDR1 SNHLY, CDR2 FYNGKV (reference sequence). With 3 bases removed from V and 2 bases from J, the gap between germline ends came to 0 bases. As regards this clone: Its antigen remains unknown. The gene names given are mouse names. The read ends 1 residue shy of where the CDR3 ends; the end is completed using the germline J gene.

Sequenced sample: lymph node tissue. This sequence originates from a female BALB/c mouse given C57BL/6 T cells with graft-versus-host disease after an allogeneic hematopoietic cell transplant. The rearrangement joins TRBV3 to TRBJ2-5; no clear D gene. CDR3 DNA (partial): TGTGCCAGCAGCTTCCAAGACACCCAGTAC. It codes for CASSFQDTQY. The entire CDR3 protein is CASSFQDTQYF.